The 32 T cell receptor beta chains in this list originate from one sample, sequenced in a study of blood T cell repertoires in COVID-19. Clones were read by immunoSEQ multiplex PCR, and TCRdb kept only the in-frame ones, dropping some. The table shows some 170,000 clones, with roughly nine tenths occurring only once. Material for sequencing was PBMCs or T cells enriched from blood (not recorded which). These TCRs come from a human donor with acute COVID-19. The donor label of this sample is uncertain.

This CDR3 is CSVVPGTEFTDTQYF. The CDR3 region has the DNA TGCAGCGTTGTTCCAGGGACAGAGTTCACAGATACGCAGTATTTT. The rearrangement links TRBV29-1 to TRBJ2-3, with 7 bases lining up with TRBD1. V lost 4 bases to trimming and J lost 2 bases; unmatched junction nucleotides: 9. Germline V CDR1 and CDR2: SQVTM, ANQGSEA. CDR3 length equals 15 residues.

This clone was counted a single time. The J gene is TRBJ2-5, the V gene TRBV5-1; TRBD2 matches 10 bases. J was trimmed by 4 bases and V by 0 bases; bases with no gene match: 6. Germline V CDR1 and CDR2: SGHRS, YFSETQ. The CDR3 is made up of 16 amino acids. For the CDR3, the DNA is TGCGCCAGCAGCTTGGGGGCTAGCGGGGGCCGAGAGACCCAGTACTTC. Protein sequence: CASSLGASGGRETQYF.

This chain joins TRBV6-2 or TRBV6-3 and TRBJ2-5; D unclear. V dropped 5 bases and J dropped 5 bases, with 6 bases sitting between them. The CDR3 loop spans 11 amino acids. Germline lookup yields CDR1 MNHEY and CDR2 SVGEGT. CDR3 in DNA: TGTGCCAGCAGTGCCGCGGAGACCCAGTACTTC. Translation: CASSAAETQYF.

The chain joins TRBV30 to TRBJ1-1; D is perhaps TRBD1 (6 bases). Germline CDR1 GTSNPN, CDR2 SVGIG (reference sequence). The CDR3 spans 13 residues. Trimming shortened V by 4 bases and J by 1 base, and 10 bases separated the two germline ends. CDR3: CAWTEQGNTEAFF. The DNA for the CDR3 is TGTGCCTGGACCGAACAGGGGAACACTGAAGCTTTCTTT.

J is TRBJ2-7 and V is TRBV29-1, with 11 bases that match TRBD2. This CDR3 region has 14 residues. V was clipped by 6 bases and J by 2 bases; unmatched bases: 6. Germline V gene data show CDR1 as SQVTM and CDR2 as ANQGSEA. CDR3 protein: CSVGRLAGTYEQYF. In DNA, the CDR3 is TGCAGCGTGGGCCGACTAGCGGGGACCTACGAGCAGTACTTC.

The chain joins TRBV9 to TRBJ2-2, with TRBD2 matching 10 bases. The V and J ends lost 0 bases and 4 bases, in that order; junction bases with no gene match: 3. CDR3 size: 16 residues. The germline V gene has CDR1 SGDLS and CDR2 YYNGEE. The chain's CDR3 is CASSVDSGGATGELFF. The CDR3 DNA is TGTGCCAGCAGCGTAGACAGCGGGGGGGCCACCGGGGAGCTGTTTTTT. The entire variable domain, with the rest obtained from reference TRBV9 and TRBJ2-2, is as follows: DSGVTQTPKHLITATGQRVTLRCSPRSGDLSVYWYQQSLDQGLQFLIQYYNGEERAKGNILERFSAQQFPDLHSELNLSSLELGDSALYFCASSVDSGGATGELFFGEGSRLTVL.

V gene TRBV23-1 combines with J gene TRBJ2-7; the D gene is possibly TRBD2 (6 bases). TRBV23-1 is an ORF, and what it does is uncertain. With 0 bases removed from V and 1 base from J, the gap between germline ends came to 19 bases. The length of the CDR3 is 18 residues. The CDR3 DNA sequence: TGCGCCAGCAGTCAATCGATGTTTTCTACTAGCCGATCCTACGAGCAGTACTTC. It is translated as CASSQSMFSTSRSYEQYF.

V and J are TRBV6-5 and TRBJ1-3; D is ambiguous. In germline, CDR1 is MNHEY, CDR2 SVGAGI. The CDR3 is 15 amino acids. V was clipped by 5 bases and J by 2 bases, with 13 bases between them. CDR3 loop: CASSSLRTTGNTIYF. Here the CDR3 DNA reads TGTGCCAGCAGTAGTCTTAGGACTACTGGAAACACCATATATTTT.

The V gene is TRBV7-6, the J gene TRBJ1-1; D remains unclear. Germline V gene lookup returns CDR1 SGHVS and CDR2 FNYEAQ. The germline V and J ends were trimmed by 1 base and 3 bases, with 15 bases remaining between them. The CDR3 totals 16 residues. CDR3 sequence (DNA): TGTGCCAGCAGCTTAGGTGTAGTGCCTATTTACACTGAAGCTTTCTTT. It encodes CASSLGVVPIYTEAFF.

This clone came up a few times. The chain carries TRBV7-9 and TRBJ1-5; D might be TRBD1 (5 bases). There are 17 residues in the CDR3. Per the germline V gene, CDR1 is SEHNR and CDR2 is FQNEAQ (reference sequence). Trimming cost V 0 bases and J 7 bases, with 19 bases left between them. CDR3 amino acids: CASSLASPNQGGQPQHF. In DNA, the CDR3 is TGTGCCAGCAGCTTAGCGTCTCCCAATCAGGGAGGGCAGCCCCAGCATTTT.

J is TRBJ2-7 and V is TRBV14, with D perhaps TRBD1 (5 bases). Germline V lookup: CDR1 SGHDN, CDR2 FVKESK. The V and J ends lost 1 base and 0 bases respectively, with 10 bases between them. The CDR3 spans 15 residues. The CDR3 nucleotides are TGTGCCAGCAGCCAAGCGTACAGGAGCTCCTACGAGCAGTACTTC. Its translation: CASSQAYRSSYEQYF. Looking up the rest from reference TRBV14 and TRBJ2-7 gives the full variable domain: EAGVTQFPSHSVIEKGQTVTLRCDPISGHDNLYWYRRVMGKEIKFLLHFVKESKQDESGMPNNRFLAERTGGTYSTLKVQPAELEDSGVYFCASSQAYRSSYEQYFGPGTRLTVT.

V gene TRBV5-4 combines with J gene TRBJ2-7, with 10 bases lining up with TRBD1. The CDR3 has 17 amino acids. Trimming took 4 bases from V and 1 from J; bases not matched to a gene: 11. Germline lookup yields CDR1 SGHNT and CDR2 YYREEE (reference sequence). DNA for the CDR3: TGTGCCAGCAGCCGGTTGTTCGGGGACAGGGGATCCTACGAGCAGTACTTC. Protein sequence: CASSRLFGDRGSYEQYF.

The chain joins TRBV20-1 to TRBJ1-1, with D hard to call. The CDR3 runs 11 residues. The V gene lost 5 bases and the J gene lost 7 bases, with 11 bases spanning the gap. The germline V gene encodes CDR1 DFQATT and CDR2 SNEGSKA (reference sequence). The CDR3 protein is CSAQTGSEAFF. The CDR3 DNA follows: TGCAGTGCTCAAACGGGGAGTGAAGCTTTCTTT.

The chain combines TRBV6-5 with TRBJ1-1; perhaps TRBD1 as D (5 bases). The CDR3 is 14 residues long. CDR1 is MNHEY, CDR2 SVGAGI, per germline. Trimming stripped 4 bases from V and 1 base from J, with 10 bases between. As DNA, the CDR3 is TGTGCCAGCAGTTTTACAGGAGAGAACACTGAAGCTTTCTTT. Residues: CASSFTGENTEAFF.

The CDR3 loop is CASSFTGKNQPQHF. In DNA, the CDR3 is TGTGCCAGCAGCTTTACAGGGAAGAATCAGCCCCAGCATTTT. V usage is TRBV7-9 and J usage is TRBJ1-5, with a weak D call TRBD1 (6 bases). The CDR3 covers 14 residues. V was pared by 3 bases and J by 4 bases, with 10 bases between. CDR1 and CDR2 (germline): SEHNR, FQNEAQ (reference sequence).

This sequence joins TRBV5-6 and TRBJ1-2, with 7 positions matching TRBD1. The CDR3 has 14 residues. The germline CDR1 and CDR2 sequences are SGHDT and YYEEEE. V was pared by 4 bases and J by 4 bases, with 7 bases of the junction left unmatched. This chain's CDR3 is CASSLRQGSYGYTF. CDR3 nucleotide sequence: TGTGCCAGCAGCCTTAGACAGGGTAGCTATGGCTACACCTTC. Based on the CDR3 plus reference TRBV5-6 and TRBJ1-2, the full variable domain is DAGVTQSPTHLIKTRGQQVTLRCSPKSGHDTVSWYQQALGQGPQFIFQYYEEEERQRGNFPDRFSGHQFPNYSSELNVNALLLGDSALYLCASSLRQGSYGYTFGSGTRLTVV.

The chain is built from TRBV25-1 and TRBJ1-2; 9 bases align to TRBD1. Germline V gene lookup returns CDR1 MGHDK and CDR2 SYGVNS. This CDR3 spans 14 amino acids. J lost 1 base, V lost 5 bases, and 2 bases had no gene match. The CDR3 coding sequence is TGTGCCAGCAGTAAGGGACAGGGTAACTATGGCTACACCTTC. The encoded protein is CASSKGQGNYGYTF.

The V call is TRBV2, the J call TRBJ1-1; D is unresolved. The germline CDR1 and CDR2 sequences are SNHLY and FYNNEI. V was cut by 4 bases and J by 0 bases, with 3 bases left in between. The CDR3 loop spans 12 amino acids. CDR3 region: CASSVMNTEAFF. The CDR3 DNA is TGTGCCAGCAGTGTAATGAACACTGAAGCTTTCTTT.

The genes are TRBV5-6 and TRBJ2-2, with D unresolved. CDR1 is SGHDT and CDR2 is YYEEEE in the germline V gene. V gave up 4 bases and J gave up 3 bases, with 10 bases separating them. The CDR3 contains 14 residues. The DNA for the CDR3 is TGTGCCAGCAGCACACAGTCCTACACCGGGGAGCTGTTTTTT. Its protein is CASSTQSYTGELFF.

The DNA of the CDR3 is TGTGCCAGCAGCCTACGAGGCGGGGAAGAGGGCACTGAAGCTTTCTTT. Its translation is CASSLRGGEEGTEAFF. The V and J genes are TRBV13 and TRBJ1-1; D not certain. Germline V lookup: CDR1 PRHDT, CDR2 FYEKMQ (reference sequence). V dropped 5 bases and J dropped 4 bases, with 20 bases sitting between them. This CDR3 contains 16 residues.

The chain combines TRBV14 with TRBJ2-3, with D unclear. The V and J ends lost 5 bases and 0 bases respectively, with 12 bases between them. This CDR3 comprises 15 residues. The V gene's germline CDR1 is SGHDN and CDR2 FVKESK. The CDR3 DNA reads TGTGCCAGCAGCAATACAGTAACTAGCACAGATACGCAGTATTTT. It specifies CASSNTVTSTDTQYF.

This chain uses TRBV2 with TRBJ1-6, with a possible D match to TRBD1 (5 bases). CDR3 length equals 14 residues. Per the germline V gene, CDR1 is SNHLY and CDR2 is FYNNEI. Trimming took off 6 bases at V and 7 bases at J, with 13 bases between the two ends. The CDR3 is CASRPGTENSPLHF. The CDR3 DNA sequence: TGTGCCAGCAGACCCGGGACTGAGAATTCACCCCTCCACTTT.

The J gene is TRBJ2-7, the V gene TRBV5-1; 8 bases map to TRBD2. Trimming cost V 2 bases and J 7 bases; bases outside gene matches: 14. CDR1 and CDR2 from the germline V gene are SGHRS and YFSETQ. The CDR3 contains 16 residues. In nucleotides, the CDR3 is TGCGCCAGCAGCTTAGGAATAGCGGGGTCGGGGGAGGAGCAGTACTTC. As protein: CASSLGIAGSGEEQYF.

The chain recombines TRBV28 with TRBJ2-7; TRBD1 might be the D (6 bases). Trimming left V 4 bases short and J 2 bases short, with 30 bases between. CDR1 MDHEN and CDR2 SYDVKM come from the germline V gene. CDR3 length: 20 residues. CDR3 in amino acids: CASSSLQDSRILPKPYEQYF. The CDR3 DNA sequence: TGTGCCAGCAGTTCGTTACAGGACAGCCGAATACTTCCTAAACCCTACGAGCAGTACTTC.

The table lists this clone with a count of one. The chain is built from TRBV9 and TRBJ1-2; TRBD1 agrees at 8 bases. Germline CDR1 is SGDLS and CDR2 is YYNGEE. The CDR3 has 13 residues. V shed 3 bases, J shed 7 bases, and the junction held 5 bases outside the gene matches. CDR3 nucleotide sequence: TGTGCCAGCAGCGATGACAGGGGAACTGGCTACACCTTC. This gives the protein CASSDDRGTGYTF.

CDR3 nucleotide sequence: TGTGCCAGCAAACCGACAGGTGTGAACGAGCAGTACTTC. The encoded protein is CASKPTGVNEQYF. The chain recombines TRBV27 with TRBJ2-7, with a weak D call TRBD1 (6 bases). Germline lookup yields CDR1 MNHEY and CDR2 SMNVEV (reference sequence). V lost 7 bases, J lost 5 bases, and 15 bases lay in between. The CDR3 is 13 residues long.

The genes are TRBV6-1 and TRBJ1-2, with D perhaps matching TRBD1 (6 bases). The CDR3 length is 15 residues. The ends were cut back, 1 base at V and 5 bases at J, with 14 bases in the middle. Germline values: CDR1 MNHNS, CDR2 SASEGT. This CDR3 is CASSEVGQSSYGYTF. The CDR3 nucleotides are TGTGCCAGCAGTGAAGTCGGACAGAGTTCTTATGGCTACACCTTC.

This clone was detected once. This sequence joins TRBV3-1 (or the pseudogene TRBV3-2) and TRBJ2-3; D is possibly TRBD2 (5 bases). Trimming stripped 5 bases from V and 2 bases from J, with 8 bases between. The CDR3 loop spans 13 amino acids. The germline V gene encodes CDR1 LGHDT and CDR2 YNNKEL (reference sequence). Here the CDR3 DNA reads TGTGCCAGCAGCGCCCTAGCCACAGATACGCAGTATTTT. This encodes CASSALATDTQYF.

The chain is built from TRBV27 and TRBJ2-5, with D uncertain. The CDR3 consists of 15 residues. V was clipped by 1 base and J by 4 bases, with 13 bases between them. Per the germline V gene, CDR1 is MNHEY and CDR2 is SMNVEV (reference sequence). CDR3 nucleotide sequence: TGTGCCAGCAGTTTATACTTTGAGGATGGAGAGACCCAGTACTTC. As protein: CASSLYFEDGETQYF.

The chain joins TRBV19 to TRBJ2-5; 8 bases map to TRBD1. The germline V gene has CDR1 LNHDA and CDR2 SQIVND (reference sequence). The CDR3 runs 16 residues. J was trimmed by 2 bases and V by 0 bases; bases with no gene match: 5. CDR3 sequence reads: CASSIDGDRQQETQYF. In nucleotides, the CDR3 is TGTGCCAGTAGTATAGATGGGGACAGGCAACAAGAGACCCAGTACTTC.

The chain's CDR3 is CASGQGQNSPLHF. DNA for the CDR3: TGTGCCAGCGGCCAGGGCCAGAATTCACCCCTCCACTTT. The gene calls are TRBV7-3 and TRBJ1-6, with D possibly TRBD1 on 5 matching bases. This CDR3 is built from 13 residues. V lost 8 bases and J lost 7, with 12 bases in between. Per the germline V gene, CDR1 is SGHTA and CDR2 is FQGTGA.

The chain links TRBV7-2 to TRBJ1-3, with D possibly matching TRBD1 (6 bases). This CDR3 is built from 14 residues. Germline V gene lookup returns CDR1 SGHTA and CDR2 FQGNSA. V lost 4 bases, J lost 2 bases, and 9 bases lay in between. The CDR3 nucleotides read TGTGCCAGCAGCTCAGGGGCAACTGGAAACACCATATATTTT. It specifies CASSSGATGNTIYF.